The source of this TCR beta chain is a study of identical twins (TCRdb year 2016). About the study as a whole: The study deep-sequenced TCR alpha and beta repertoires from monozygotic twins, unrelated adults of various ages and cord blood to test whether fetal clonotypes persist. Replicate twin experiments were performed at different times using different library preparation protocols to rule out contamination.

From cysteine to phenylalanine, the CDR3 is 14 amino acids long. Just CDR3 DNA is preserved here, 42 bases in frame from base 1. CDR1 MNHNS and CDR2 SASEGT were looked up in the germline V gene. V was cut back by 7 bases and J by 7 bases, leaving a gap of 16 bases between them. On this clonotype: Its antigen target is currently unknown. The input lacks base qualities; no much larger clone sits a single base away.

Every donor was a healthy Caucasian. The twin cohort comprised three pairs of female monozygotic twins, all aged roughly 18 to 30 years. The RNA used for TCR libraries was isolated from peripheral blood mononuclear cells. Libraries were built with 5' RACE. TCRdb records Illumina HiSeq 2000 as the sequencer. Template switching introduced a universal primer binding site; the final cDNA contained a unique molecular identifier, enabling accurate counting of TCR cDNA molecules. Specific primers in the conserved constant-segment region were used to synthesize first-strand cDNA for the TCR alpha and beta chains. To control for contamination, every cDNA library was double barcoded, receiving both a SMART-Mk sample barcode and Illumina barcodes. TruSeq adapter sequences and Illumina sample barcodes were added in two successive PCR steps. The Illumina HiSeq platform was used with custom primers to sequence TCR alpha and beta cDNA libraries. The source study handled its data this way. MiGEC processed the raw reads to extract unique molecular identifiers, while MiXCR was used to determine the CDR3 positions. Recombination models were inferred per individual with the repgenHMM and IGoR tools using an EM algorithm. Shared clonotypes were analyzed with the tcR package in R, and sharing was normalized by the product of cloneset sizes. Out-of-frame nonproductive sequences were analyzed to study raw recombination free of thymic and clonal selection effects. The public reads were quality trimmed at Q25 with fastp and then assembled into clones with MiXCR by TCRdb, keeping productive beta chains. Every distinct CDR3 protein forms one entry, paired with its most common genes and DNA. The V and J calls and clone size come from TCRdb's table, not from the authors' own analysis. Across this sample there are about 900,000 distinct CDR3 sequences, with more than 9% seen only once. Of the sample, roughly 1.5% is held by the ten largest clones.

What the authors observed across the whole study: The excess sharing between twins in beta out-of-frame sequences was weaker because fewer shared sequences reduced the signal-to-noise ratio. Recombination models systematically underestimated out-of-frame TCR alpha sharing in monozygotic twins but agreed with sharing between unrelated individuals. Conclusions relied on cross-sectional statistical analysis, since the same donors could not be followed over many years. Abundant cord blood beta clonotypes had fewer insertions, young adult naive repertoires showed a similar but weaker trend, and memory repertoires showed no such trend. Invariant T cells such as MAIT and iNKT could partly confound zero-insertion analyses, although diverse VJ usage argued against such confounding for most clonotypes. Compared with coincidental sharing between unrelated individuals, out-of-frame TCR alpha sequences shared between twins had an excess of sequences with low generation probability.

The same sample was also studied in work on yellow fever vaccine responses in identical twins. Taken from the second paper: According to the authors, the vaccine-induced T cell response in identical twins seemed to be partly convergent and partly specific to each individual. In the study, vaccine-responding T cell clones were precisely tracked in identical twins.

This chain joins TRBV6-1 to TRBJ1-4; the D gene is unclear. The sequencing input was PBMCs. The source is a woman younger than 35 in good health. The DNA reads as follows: TGTGCCAGCACTCGAACCGCGTCCTCTGAAAAACTGTTTTTT. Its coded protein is CASTRTASSEKLFF.